This T cell receptor beta chain was recorded in a study of blood T cell repertoires in COVID-19. Overall study: Sources were T cells, B-cell-depleted T cells, or PBMCs; the material itself was cDNA or gDNA.

Germline CDR1 SQVTM, CDR2 ANQGSEA. CDR3 length equals 14 residues. Enrolment of Seattle patients took place during active infection, and they were followed longitudinally. Original processing methods: The assay estimated nucleated cells by amplifying reference gene primers. Using immunoSEQ multiplex PCR, the repertoire was profiled, and TCRdb retains in-frame clones only, with some absent. Clone size and V and J calls were adopted from that table, with D and trimming inferred from the DNA. The table shows a few hundred thousand clones, with 91% occurring only once. Notes on this clone: One end of the junction does not line up with germline, which may come from a read error.

The sample comprised peripheral blood. The chain couples TRBV29-1 to TRBJ2-1; 8 nucleotides align to TRBD2. The clonotype originates from a person aged 18-35 years with COVID-19, enrolled during active disease. The CDR3, as DNA: TGCAGCGCTTTAGCGGGGCCATCCTACGATGAGCAGTTCTTC. This translates into CSALAGPSYDEQFF.